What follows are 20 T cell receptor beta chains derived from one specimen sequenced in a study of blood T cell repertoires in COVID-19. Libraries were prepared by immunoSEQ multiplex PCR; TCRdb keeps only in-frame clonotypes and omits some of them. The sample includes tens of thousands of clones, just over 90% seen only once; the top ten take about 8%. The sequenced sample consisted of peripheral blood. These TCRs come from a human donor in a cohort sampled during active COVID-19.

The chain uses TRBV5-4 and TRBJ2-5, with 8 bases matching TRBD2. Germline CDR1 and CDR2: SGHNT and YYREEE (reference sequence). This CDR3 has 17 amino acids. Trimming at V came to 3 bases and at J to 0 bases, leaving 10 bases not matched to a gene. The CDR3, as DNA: TGTGCCAGCAGCTCCACTAGCGGCCGGACCTACCAAGAGACCCAGTACTTC. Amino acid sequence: CASSSTSGRTYQETQYF.

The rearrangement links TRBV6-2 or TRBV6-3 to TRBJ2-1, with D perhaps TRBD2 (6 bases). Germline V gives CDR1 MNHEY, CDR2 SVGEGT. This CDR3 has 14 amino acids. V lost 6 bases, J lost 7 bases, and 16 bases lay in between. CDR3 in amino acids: CASSLGGLRNEQFF. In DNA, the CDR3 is TGTGCCAGCAGCCTGGGGGGTTTGAGGAATGAGCAGTTCTTC.

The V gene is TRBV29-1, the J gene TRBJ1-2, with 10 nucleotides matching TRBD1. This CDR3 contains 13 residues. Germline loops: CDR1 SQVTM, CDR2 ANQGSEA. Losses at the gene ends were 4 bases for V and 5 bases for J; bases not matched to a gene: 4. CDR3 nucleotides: TGCAGCGTTGGTGGGACAGGGGAGTATGGCTACACCTTC. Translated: CSVGGTGEYGYTF.

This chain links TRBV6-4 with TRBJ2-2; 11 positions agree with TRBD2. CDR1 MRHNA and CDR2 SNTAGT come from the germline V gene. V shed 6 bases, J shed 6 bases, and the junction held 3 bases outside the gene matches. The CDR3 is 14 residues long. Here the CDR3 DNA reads TGTGCCAGCAGAAGGACTAGCGGGCCCGGGGAGCTGTTTTTT. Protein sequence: CASRRTSGPGELFF.

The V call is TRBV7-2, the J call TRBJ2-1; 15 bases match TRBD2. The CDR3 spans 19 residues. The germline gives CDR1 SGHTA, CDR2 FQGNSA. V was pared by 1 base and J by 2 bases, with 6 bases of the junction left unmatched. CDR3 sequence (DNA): TGTGCCAGCAGCTTAGGGCGGACTAGCGGGGGGGCCGCCTACAATGAGCAGTTCTTC. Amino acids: CASSLGRTSGGAAYNEQFF.

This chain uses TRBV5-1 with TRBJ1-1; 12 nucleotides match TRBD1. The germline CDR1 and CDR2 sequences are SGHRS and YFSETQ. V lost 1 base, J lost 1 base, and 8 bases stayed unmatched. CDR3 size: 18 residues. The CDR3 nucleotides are TGCGCCAGCAGCTTGCGTGGGACAGGGGGCGAGTGGAACACTGAAGCTTTCTTT. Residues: CASSLRGTGGEWNTEAFF.

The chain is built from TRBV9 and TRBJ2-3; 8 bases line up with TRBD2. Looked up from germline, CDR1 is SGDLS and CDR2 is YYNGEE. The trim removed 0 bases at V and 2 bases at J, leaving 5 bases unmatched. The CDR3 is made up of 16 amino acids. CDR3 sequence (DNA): TGTGCCAGCAGCGTAGCCGGGGGGGCCTCCACAGATACGCAGTATTTT. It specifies CASSVAGGASTDTQYF.

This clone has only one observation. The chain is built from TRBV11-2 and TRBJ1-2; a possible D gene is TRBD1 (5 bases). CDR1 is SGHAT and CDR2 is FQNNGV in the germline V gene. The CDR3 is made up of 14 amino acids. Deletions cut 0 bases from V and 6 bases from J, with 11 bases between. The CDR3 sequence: CASSLERQGNGYTF. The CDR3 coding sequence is TGTGCCAGCAGCTTAGAACGGCAGGGTAATGGCTACACCTTC. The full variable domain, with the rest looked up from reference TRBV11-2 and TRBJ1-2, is EAGVAQSPRYKIIEKRQSVAFWCNPISGHATLYWYQQILGQGPKLLIQFQNNGVVDDSQLPKDRFSAERLKGVDSTLKIQPAKLEDSAVYLCASSLERQGNGYTFGSGTRLTVV.

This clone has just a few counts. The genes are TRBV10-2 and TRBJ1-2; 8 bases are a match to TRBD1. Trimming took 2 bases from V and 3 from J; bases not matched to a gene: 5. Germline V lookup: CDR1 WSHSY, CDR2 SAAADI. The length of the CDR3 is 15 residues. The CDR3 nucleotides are TGCGCCAGCAGTGAGGTGCAGGGGGCAGACTATGGCTACACCTTC. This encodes CASSEVQGADYGYTF.

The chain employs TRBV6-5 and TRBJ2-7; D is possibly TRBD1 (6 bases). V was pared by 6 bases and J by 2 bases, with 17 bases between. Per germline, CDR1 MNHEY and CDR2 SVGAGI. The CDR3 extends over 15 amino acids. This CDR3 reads CASRPTGTQTYEQYF. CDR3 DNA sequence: TGTGCCAGCAGACCGACCGGGACACAGACCTACGAGCAGTACTTC.

CDR3 nucleotides: TGTGCCAGCAGTCCCTCGCAGGGTTGGGGGCAAGGCTACACCTTC. Translation: CASSPSQGWGQGYTF. The chain recombines TRBV28 with TRBJ1-2, with a possible D match to TRBD1 (6 bases). Germline-derived CDR1 and CDR2 are MDHEN and SYDVKM. V shed 5 bases and J shed 8 bases, with 21 bases lying between them. The CDR3 runs to 15 residues.

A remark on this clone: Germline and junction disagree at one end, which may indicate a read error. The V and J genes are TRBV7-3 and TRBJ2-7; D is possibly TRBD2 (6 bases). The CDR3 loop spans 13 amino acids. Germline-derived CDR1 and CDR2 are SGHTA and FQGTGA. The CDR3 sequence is CTSSPGSSYEQYF. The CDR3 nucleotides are TGTACCAGCAGCCCCGGGAGCTCCTACGAGCAGTACTTC.

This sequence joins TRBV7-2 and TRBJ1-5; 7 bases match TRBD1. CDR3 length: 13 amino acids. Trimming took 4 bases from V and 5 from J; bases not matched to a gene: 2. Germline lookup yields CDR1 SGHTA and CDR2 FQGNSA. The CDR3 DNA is TGTGCCAGCAGCTCTCAGGGGGATCAGCCCCAGCATTTT. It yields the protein CASSSQGDQPQHF.

CDR3 DNA: TGTGCCAGCAGCCCGAGGGACAGCTCCTACGAGCAGTACTTC. This sequence encodes CASSPRDSSYEQYF. The chain uses TRBV7-9 and TRBJ2-7; 7 nucleotides agree with TRBD1. This CDR3 is 14 amino acids long. The ends lost 5 bases at V and 0 bases at J; junction bases unmatched: 4. Germline assignment: CDR1 SEHNR and CDR2 FQNEAQ (reference sequence).

CDR3 DNA: TGTGCCAGCAGCCCCGGGACTAGCGTGGCAGATACGCAGTATTTT. Its translation: CASSPGTSVADTQYF. J is TRBJ2-3 and V is TRBV7-3; 10 bases fit TRBD2. With 5 bases clipped from V and 4 bases from J, the junction kept 6 bases outside the gene matches. The CDR3 totals 15 residues. In germline, CDR1 is SGHTA, CDR2 FQGTGA.

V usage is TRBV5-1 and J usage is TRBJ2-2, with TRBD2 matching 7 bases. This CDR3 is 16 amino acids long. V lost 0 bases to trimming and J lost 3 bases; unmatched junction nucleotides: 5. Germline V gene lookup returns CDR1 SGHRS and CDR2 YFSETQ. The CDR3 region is CASSLELARHTGELFF. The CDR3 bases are TGCGCCAGCAGCTTGGAACTAGCGAGACACACCGGGGAGCTGTTTTTT. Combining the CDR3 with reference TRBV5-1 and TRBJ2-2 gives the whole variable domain KAGVTQTPRYLIKTRGQQVTLSCSPISGHRSVSWYQQTPGQGLQFLFEYFSETQRNKGNFPGRFSGRQFSNSRSEMNVSTLELGDSALYLCASSLELARHTGELFFGEGSRLTVL.

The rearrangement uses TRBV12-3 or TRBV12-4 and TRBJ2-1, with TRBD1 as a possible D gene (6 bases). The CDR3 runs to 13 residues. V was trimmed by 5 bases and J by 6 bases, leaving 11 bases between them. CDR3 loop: CASSPQGPNEQFF. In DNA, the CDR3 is TGTGCCAGCAGTCCGCAGGGGCCCAATGAGCAGTTCTTC.

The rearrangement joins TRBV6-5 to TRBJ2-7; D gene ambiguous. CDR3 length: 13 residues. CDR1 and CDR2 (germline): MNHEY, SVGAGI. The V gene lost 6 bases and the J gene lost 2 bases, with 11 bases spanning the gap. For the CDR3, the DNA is TGTGCCAGCAGCGTGCCTATGGCCTACGAGCAGTACTTC. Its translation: CASSVPMAYEQYF.

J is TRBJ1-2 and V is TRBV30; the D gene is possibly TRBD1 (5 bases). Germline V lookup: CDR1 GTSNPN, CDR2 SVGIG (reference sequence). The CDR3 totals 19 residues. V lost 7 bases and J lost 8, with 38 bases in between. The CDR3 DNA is TGTGCCTCCGTAGCATGGGGGAGGGGAGGCTATTCTTTGCGGGGAGGCTACACCTTC. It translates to CASVAWGRGGYSLRGGYTF. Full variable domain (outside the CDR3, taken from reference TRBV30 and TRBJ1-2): SQTIHQWPATLVQPVGSPLSLECTVEGTSNPNLYWYRQAAGRGLQLLFYSVGIGQISSEVPQNLSASRPQDRQFILSSKKLLLSDSGFYLCASVAWGRGGYSLRGGYTFGSGTRLTVV.

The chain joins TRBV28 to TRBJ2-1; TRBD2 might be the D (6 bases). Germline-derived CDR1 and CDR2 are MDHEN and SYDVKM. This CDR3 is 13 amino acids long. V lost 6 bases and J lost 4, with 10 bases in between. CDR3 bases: TGTGCCAGCAGGGGCGGGACTTACAATGAGCAGTTCTTC. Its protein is CASRGGTYNEQFF.